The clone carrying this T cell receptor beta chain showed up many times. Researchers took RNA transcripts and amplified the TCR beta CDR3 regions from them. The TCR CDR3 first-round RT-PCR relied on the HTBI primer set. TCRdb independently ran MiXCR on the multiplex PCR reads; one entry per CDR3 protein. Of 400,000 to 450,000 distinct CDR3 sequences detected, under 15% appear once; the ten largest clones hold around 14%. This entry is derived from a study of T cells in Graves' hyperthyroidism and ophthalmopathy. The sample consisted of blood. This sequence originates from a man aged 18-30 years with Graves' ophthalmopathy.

The CDR3 sequence is CAWKFVSGWNEQFF. For the CDR3, the DNA is TGTGCCTGGAAATTCGTTAGCGGGTGGAATGAGCAGTTCTTC. The rearrangement joins TRBV30 to TRBJ2-1, with 7 bases lining up with TRBD2. CDR1 and CDR2 from the germline V gene are GTSNPN and SVGIG (reference sequence). This CDR3 is 14 amino acids long. V trimming: 4 bases; J trimming: 7 bases; junction bases outside the gene matches: 10.